What follows is one TCR beta chain and its context. Its antigen remains unknown. The record originates from a study of post-analysis software for immune sequencing data. Findings and limits, study-wide: Patients had higher frequencies than controls of roughly five TRBV segments, including TRBV5-6, TRBV5-1 and TRBV20-1. Batch-mates among the samples co-clustered strongly by F measure. Significantly decreased normalized Chao1 diversity was recorded for multiple sclerosis patients relative to controls.

The library was made from cDNA and included unique molecular identifiers. TCRdb itself ran the PCR reads through MiXCR, one entry per CDR3 protein. The data contain some 190,000 distinct CDR3 sequences, about 30% of them singletons. Germline assignment: CDR1 DFQATT and CDR2 SNEGSKA (reference sequence). The CDR3 spans 15 residues. J was trimmed by 4 bases and V by 6 bases; bases with no gene match: 8. The sequence derives from a girl aged 2 to 17 with multiple sclerosis. The chain carries TRBV20-1 and TRBJ2-2, with 10 nucleotides matching TRBD2. Sequences were obtained from blood. CDR3 nucleotide sequence: TGCAGTGCAAGGACTAGCGGAGGACCCACCGGGGAGCTGTTTTTT. Protein: CSARTSGGPTGELFF.